The clone carrying this TCR beta chain has just a few counts. As yet, its antigen is unknown. Germline lookup yields CDR1 SGHRS and CDR2 YFSETQ. The V and J ends lost 2 bases and 3 bases respectively, with 27 bases between them. The CDR3 has 19 residues. This specimen comes from a study of T cells in Graves' hyperthyroidism and ophthalmopathy. For the study at large: Sampling of peripheral blood happened at initial diagnosis, prior to any treatment.

Authors of the study amplified TCR beta CDR3 regions from RNA transcripts. A set of HTBI primers served as the primers for a first-round RT-PCR of the TCR CDR3. TCRdb recomputed calls from the multiplex PCR reads with MiXCR, one row per CDR3 protein. The sample has around 55,000 distinct CDR3 sequences, approximately 52% seen once; the top ten hold roughly 9.7%. Diagnosis relied on clinical symptoms, serum thyroxine and TRAb, thyroid ultrasound and orbital computed tomography. Whole-study results and caveats: Ophthalmopathy was model-predicted a median about 6.9 months pre-onset.

This chain joins TRBV5-1 and TRBJ2-7, with a possible D match to TRBD1 (8 bases). The sample taken for sequencing was blood. The origin of this receptor is a woman in her forties or fifties with Graves' ophthalmopathy. Here the CDR3 reads CASSFGQGGSGTADYEQYF. The CDR3 DNA sequence: TGCGCCAGCAGCTTTGGACAGGGAGGGAGTGGGACGGCTGACTACGAGCAGTACTTC.